One sample yielded the 20 T cell receptor beta chains listed below, sequenced in a study of blood T cell repertoires in COVID-19. TCRdb's table, derived via immunoSEQ multiplex PCR, lists solely in-frame clones and lacks some. The sample shows about 440,000 clones, roughly 87% of them seen only once. Source material: PBMCs or T cells enriched from blood (not recorded which). Source of these receptors: a woman between 18 and 29 years old with acute COVID-19.

The V call is TRBV11-2, the J call TRBJ1-4, with D perhaps TRBD1 (6 bases). Between the trimmed V and J ends, which lost 7 bases and 4 bases, there was a span of 10 bases. Germline CDR1 SGHAT, CDR2 FQNNGV. CDR3 length: 13 residues. CDR3 residues: CASTGHGNEKLFF. For the CDR3, the DNA is TGTGCCAGCACGGGACACGGTAATGAAAAACTGTTTTTT.

The chain has TRBV5-6 and TRBJ1-1, with D uncertain. The V gene lost 1 base and the J gene lost 6 bases, with 10 bases spanning the gap. This CDR3 region has 13 residues. Germline assignment: CDR1 SGHDT and CDR2 YYEEEE. CDR3 nucleotides: TGTGCCAGCAGCTTGTTCAGCAGCGCTGAAGCTTTCTTT. Amino acid sequence: CASSLFSSAEAFF.

The genes are TRBV2 and TRBJ1-4; D is unresolved. The CDR3 is 16 amino acids. CDR1 and CDR2 from the germline V gene are SNHLY and FYNNEI. V was cut by 6 bases and J by 6 bases, with 20 bases left in between. The CDR3 bases are TGTGCCAGCAGATCCCGAACGGGAGGGTTGGATGAAAAACTGTTTTTT. It yields the protein CASRSRTGGLDEKLFF.

V is TRBV12-3 or TRBV12-4 and J is TRBJ2-5; TRBD2 might be the D (6 bases). The V and J ends lost 3 bases and 4 bases respectively, with 9 bases between them. This CDR3 has 13 residues. The CDR3 here is CASSFGRGETQYF. Written as DNA, the CDR3 is TGTGCCAGCAGTTTCGGGCGGGGAGAGACCCAGTACTTC.

The rearrangement uses TRBV6-5 and TRBJ1-6; weak D call: TRBD1 (6 bases). V lost 7 bases and J 6 bases, leaving 13 bases between the germline ends. Germline V gives CDR1 MNHEY, CDR2 SVGAGI. The CDR3 extends over 14 amino acids. The chain's CDR3 is CASTGGPRNSPLHF. Here the CDR3 DNA reads TGTGCCAGCACGGGGGGCCCCCGTAATTCACCCCTCCACTTT.

The chain combines TRBV5-1 with TRBJ1-1; no firm D call. The V end lost 0 bases, the J end lost 2 bases, and 11 bases lay between the germline ends. The CDR3 is 15 residues long. Germline-derived CDR1 and CDR2 are SGHRS and YFSETQ. For the CDR3, the DNA is TGCGCCAGCAGCTTGGGCCACTCAGGTAACACTGAAGCTTTCTTT. Its protein is CASSLGHSGNTEAFF.

This clone showed up just once. The chain combines TRBV7-9 with TRBJ2-7; D is perhaps TRBD1 (6 bases). Germline loops: CDR1 SEHNR, CDR2 FQNEAQ (reference sequence). This CDR3 contains 15 residues. The germline V and J ends were trimmed by 2 bases and 7 bases, with 18 bases remaining between them. The CDR3 DNA follows: TGTGCCAGCAGCTTATCCGGGACAAGGATCTTAGAGCAGTACTTC. Protein: CASSLSGTRILEQYF.

This clone has just one count. This rearrangement joins TRBV5-4 to TRBJ1-2, with a tentative D call TRBD1 (6 bases). The V end was cut by 2 bases, the J end by 0 bases, with 11 bases between. CDR1 and CDR2 (germline): SGHNT, YYREEE (reference sequence). The CDR3 is 15 residues long. The CDR3 bases are TGTGCCAGCAGCTTAAGGACAGAAGCTAACTATGGCTACACCTTC. Translated: CASSLRTEANYGYTF.

The chain uses TRBV5-1 and TRBJ1-2; possible D gene TRBD1, 5 bases. V lost 4 bases and J 7 bases, leaving 17 bases between the germline ends. Germline V lookup: CDR1 SGHRS, CDR2 YFSETQ. The CDR3 has 14 amino acids. In DNA, the CDR3 is TGCGCCAGCAGCCCCGACAGCCCATGGGGTGGCTACACCTTC. This encodes CASSPDSPWGGYTF.

The V call is TRBV2, the J call TRBJ1-6, with 9 bases identical to TRBD1. Germline CDR1 is SNHLY and CDR2 is FYNNEI. This CDR3 has 15 residues. V was clipped by 6 bases and J by 1 base; unmatched bases: 1. CDR3 protein: CASRDRGSYNSPLHF. The CDR3, as DNA: TGTGCCAGCAGGGACAGGGGTTCCTATAATTCACCCCTCCACTTT.

This chain links TRBV6-2 or TRBV6-3 with TRBJ1-5, with 7 bases identical to TRBD1. The CDR3 extends over 14 amino acids. With V trimmed by 5 bases and J by 4 bases, 5 bases remained unmatched. Germline CDR1 is MNHEY and CDR2 is SVGEGT. CDR3 sequence: CASSLDRANQPQHF. CDR3 nucleotides: TGTGCCAGCAGTCTAGACAGGGCAAATCAGCCCCAGCATTTT.

A note on this clone: A junction boundary mismatches the germline segment, possibly from a read error. The rearrangement joins TRBV12-3 or TRBV12-4 to TRBJ2-4; 9 nucleotides agree with TRBD2. The CDR3 is 13 amino acids. Here the CDR3 DNA reads TGTGCCAGCAGGGGACTAGCCCAAAACATTCAGTACTTC. This encodes CASRGLAQNIQYF.

The rearrangement links TRBV19 to TRBJ1-5; D is uncertain. Trimming removed 4 bases at V and 4 bases at J, with 8 bases between. The CDR3 runs 13 residues. CDR1 is LNHDA and CDR2 is SQIVND in the germline V gene (reference sequence). The CDR3 DNA reads TGTGCCAGTAGTAGTCGGGAAAATCAGCCCCAGCATTTT. Translating it yields CASSSRENQPQHF.

This clone was counted only a few times. The chain links TRBV11-2 to TRBJ1-1, with a weak D call TRBD1 (5 bases). V lost 0 bases, J lost 3 bases, and 8 bases lay in between. Germline CDR1 is SGHAT and CDR2 is FQNNGV. This CDR3 contains 14 residues. CDR3 coding DNA: TGTGCCAGCAGCTTAGAGCGGGGGTACACTGAAGCTTTCTTT. Translated: CASSLERGYTEAFF.

A word on this clone: Other DNA sequences in the same sample also yield this CDR3. The genes are TRBV6-2 or TRBV6-3 and TRBJ1-1; D is unresolved. CDR1 is MNHEY and CDR2 is SVGEGT in the germline V gene. Trimming removed 6 bases at V and 5 bases at J, with 16 bases between. The CDR3 is 14 residues long. The CDR3 nucleotides are TGTGCCAGCAGCCCCGTTAGGGAGGGAACTGAAGCTTTCTTT. It specifies CASSPVREGTEAFF.

The chain uses TRBV7-9 and TRBJ2-1; D gene ambiguous. The CDR3 extends over 12 amino acids. Germline CDR1 SEHNR, CDR2 FQNEAQ (reference sequence). The V gene lost 3 bases and the J gene lost 10 bases, with 10 bases spanning the gap. The chain's CDR3 is CASSFAVGEQFF. The CDR3 DNA sequence: TGTGCCAGCAGCTTTGCGGTTGGGGAGCAGTTCTTC.

DNA for the CDR3: TGCGCCAGCAGCCAAGCTGAGGGAGCCTACGAGCAGTACTTC. Translated, it gives CASSQAEGAYEQYF. V gene TRBV4-1 combines with J gene TRBJ2-7; D perhaps matches TRBD2 (5 bases). CDR1 is MGHRA and CDR2 is YSYEKL in the germline V gene. The CDR3 sequence is 14 residues long. Trimming shortened V by 1 base and J by 2 bases, and 9 bases separated the two germline ends.

This clone showed up just once. The chain couples TRBV11-3 to TRBJ2-1; 10 bases map to TRBD2. The germline V gene has CDR1 SGHNT and CDR2 YENEEA. Trimming at V came to 6 bases and at J to 8 bases, leaving 4 bases not matched to a gene. The CDR3 runs to 13 residues. The CDR3, as DNA: TGTGCCAGCAGACTAGCGGGAAGTGATGAGCAGTTCTTC. Protein sequence: CASRLAGSDEQFF.

This chain connects TRBV7-2 to TRBJ2-7; 7 bases match TRBD1. CDR3 size: 15 residues. Germline loops: CDR1 SGHTA, CDR2 FQGNSA. Trimming took 1 base from V and 3 from J; bases not matched to a gene: 6. CDR3 in DNA: TGTGCCAGCAGCTTAGATGGGACAGACTTCTACGAGCAGTACTTC. The encoded protein is CASSLDGTDFYEQYF.

The chain has TRBV7-9 and TRBJ2-7; 9 bases are a match to TRBD2. With 2 bases clipped from V and 2 bases from J, the junction kept 4 bases outside the gene matches. The CDR3 is 15 amino acids. Germline V gene lookup returns CDR1 SEHNR and CDR2 FQNEAQ (reference sequence). The CDR3 coding sequence is TGTGCCAGCAGCTTAAAGGTAGCGGGGGCCTACGAGCAGTACTTC. Its translation: CASSLKVAGAYEQYF.